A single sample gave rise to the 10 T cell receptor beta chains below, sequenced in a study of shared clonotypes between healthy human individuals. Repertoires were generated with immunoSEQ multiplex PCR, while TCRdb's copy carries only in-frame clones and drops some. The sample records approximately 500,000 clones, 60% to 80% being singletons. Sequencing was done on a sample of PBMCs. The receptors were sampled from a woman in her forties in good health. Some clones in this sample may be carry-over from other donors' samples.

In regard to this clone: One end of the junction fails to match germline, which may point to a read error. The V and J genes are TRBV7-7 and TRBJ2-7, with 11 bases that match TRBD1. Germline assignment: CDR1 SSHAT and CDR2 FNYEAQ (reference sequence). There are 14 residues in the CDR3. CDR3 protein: CASSLTGQGGEQYF. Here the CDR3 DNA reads TGTGCTAGCAGCCTGACGGGACAGGGGGGGGAGCAGTACTTC.

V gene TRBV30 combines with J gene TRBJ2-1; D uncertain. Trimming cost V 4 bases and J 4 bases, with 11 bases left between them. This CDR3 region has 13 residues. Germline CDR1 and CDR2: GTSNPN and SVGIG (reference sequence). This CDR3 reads CAWNKDNYNEQFF. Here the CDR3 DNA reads TGTGCCTGGAATAAAGACAATTACAATGAGCAGTTCTTC.

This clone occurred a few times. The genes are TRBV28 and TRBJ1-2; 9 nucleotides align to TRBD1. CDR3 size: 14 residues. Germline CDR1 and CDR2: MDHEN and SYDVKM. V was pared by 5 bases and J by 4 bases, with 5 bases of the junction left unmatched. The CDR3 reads CASSLQGAGYGYTF. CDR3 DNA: TGTGCCAGCAGTCTACAGGGGGCCGGCTATGGCTACACCTTC.

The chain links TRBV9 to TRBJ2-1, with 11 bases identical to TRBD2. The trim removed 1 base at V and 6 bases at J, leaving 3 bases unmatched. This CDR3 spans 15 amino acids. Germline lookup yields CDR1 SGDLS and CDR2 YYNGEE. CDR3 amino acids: CASSVTGTSGNEQFF. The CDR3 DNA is TGTGCCAGCAGCGTAACCGGGACTAGCGGCAATGAGCAGTTCTTC.

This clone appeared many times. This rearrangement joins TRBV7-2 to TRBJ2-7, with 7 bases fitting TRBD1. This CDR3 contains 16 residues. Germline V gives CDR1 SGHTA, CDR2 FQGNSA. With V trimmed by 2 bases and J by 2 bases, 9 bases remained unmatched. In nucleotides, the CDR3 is TGTGCCAGCAGCTTACCACGGGACAGCAGGGCCTACGAGCAGTACTTC. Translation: CASSLPRDSRAYEQYF.

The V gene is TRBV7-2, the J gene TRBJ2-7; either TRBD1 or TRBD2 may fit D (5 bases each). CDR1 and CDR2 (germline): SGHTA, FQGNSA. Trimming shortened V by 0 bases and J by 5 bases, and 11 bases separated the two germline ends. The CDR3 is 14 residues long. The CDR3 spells CASSLAGGFHEQYF. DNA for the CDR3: TGTGCCAGCAGCTTAGCTGGGGGTTTCCACGAGCAGTACTTC. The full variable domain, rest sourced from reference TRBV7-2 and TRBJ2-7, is GAGVSQSPSNKVTEKGKDVELRCDPISGHTALYWYRQSLGQGLEFLIYFQGNSAPDKSGLPSDRFSAERTGGSVSTLTIQRTQQEDSAVYLCASSLAGGFHEQYFGPGTRLTVT.

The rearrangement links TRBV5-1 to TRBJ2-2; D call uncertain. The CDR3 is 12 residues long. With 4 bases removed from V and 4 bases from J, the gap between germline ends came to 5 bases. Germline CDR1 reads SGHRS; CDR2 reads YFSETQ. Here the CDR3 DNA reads TGCGCCAGCAGCCTCCTCACCGGGGAGCTGTTTTTT. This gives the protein CASSLLTGELFF.

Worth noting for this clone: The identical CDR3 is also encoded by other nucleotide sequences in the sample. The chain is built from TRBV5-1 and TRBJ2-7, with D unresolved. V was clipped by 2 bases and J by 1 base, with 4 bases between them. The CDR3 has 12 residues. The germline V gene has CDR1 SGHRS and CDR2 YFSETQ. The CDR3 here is CASSLPSYEQYF. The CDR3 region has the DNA TGCGCCAGCAGCTTACCTTCCTACGAGCAGTACTTC. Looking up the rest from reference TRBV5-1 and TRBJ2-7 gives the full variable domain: KAGVTQTPRYLIKTRGQQVTLSCSPISGHRSVSWYQQTPGQGLQFLFEYFSETQRNKGNFPGRFSGRQFSNSRSEMNVSTLELGDSALYLCASSLPSYEQYFGPGTRLTVT.

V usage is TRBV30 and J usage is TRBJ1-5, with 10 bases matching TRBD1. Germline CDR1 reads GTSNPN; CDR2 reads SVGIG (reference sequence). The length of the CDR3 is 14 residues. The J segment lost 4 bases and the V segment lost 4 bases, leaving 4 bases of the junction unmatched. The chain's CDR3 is CAWNEGQGNQPQHF. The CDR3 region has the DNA TGTGCCTGGAACGAGGGACAGGGGAATCAGCCCCAGCATTTT.

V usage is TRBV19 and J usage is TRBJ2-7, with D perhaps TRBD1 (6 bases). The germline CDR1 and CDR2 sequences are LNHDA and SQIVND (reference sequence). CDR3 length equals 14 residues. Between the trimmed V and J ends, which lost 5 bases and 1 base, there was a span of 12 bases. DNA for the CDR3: TGTGCCAGTAGTTCCCGGGACACATCCTACGAGCAGTACTTC. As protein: CASSSRDTSYEQYF.